This section outlines one T cell receptor (beta chain) sequence together with its context. Profiling relied on immunoSEQ multiplex PCR, and the TCRdb table lists in-frame clones only, not all of them. The sample lists roughly 82,000 clones; 70% to 90% were seen once. The data derive from a study of T cell responses to AZD1222 COVID-19 vaccine. Looking at the study overall: Investigators merged groups given second doses at roughly 4 or roughly 12 weeks.

Trimming cost V 5 bases and J 0 bases, with 13 bases left between them. In germline, CDR1 is MNHEY, CDR2 SVGAGI. The CDR3 loop spans 15 amino acids. V usage is TRBV6-5 and J usage is TRBJ1-1; D not resolved. This clonotype was obtained from an adult in good health. The sequenced sample was peripheral blood, obtained on day 0 of AZD1222 vaccination. As DNA, the CDR3 is TGTGCCAGCAGTCCCCTGAGGAGGATGAACACTGAAGCTTTCTTT. Protein: CASSPLRRMNTEAFF.